A single TCR beta chain is shown here with its context. These data are taken from a study of early T cells in non-severe SARS-CoV-2 infection. Study-wide context: The sequenced material was bulk RNA from unsorted whole blood, and its chains were unpaired.

CDR1 and CDR2 (germline): SGHTA, FQGNSA. V was clipped by 6 bases and J by 2 bases, with 14 bases between them. The CDR3 runs 15 residues. TCRdb passed the 5' RACE reads through MiXCR, listing each CDR3 protein once. The data show about 62,000 distinct CDR3 sequences, with 8.5% to 9.5% seen just once and less than 1.5% held by the top ten. The receptor was derived from an adult who was a healthcare worker with PCR-confirmed SARS-CoV-2 infection or an uninfected control (not recorded which). Sequencing used whole blood. The V gene is TRBV7-2, the J gene TRBJ1-5; D uncertain. The CDR3 region is CASSLTRGGNQPQHF. DNA for the CDR3: TGTGCCAGCAGTTTGACCAGAGGAGGCAATCAGCCCCAGCATTTT.